These T cell receptor beta chains were read from a single sample in a study of CXCR3-negative and CXCR3-positive naive CD8 T cells. One entry per CDR3 protein, without DNA, is what TCRdb gives after re-calling the 5' RACE reads. This table holds more than 50,000 distinct CDR3 sequences. Sequencing was done on a sample of naive CXCR3- CD8+ T cells from blood. The receptors here all came from a human donor in good health. Some clones in this sample may be carry-over from other donors' samples. Both conserved end residues are part of each CDR3. Fields, in order: J gene, CDR3 length, V gene, CDR3 protein.

TRBJ1-3 16 TRBV7-9 CASSVREDLSGNTIYF
TRBJ1-2 14 TRBV4-1 CASSPPSQGDGYTF
TRBJ2-1 15 TRBV6-5 CASTRRGSANNEQFF
TRBJ2-7 15 TRBV4-1 CASSQGPTISYEQYF
TRBJ2-1 15 TRBV12-2 CASRHRDRFYNEQFF
TRBJ2-7 15 TRBV20-1 CSASFGWASSYEQYF
TRBJ1-1 15 TRBV5-1 CASNPDRGLNTEAFF
TRBJ2-7 16 TRBV6-2/TRBV6-3 CASSHQWTGDSYEQYF
TRBJ2-7 15 TRBV12-3/TRBV12-4 CASSPAGTDGDEQYF
TRBJ2-3 15 TRBV7-3 CASSPQGTARDTQYF
TRBJ2-1 12 TRBV29-1 CSPLGSSNEQFF
TRBJ1-2 16 TRBV29-1 CSVVYRDRGLDYGYTF
TRBJ1-2 17 TRBV7-7 CASSLGLLASTEAGYTF
TRBJ2-7 15 TRBV5-1 CASSLAGTAGWEQYF
TRBJ2-1 16 TRBV27 CASSLQSGGSYNEQFF
TRBJ2-2 14 TRBV6-6 CASSYSQGIGELFF
TRBJ2-1 16 TRBV28 CASSFWTGGRAIEQFF
TRBJ2-5 15 TRBV18 CASSPSWENQETQYF
TRBJ1-1 11 TRBV5-6 CASSLDTEAFF
TRBJ2-1 16 TRBV12-3/TRBV12-4 CASSLGAGGVKNEQFF
TRBJ1-1 16 TRBV7-9 CASSPMGTGLNTEAFF
TRBJ2-2 14 TRBV28 CASSPETNTGELFF
TRBJ2-1 15 TRBV29-1 CSVVPAEAPYNEQFF
TRBJ1-2 12 TRBV28 CASRGGLPGYTF
TRBJ2-1 14 TRBV29-1 CSVRDAYSYNEQFF
TRBJ1-6 17 TRBV4-3 CASSQDGPGQGYSPLHF
TRBJ1-5 15 TRBV4-3 CASSQDIFLNQPQHF
TRBJ2-5 14 TRBV10-3 CAISTSGGQETQYF
TRBJ2-6 22 TRBV27 CASSPRSSLRQGPLSGANVLTF
TRBJ1-5 16 TRBV12-3/TRBV12-4 CASSLWGQGTNQPQHF
TRBJ2-3 15 TRBV15 CATQKDRARTDTQYF
TRBJ2-2 13 TRBV12-3/TRBV12-4 CASGGTGAGELFF
TRBJ2-7 11 TRBV7-9 CASSADYEQYF
TRBJ2-2 13 TRBV24-1 CATRGYNTGELFF
TRBJ1-2 12 TRBV29-1 CIDEEINYGYTF
TRBJ2-3 14 TRBV20-1 CSARAADSTDTQYF
TRBJ1-1 14 TRBV6-5 CALSSGPEDTEAFF
TRBJ2-5 16 TRBV7-2 CASSPAERGAWETQYF
TRBJ1-4 13 TRBV7-9 CASSERMNEKLFF
TRBJ2-5 13 TRBV29-1 CSVEGTGEETQYF
TRBJ2-7 16 TRBV13 CASSEGLAGGTYEQYF
TRBJ2-1 15 TRBV7-2 CASSLTPAENNEQFF
TRBJ2-3 14 TRBV7-9 CASLQGASTDTQYF
TRBJ1-1 21 TRBV3-1 CASSQDPLQIRVGGLNTEAFF
TRBJ2-7 15 TRBV4-3 CASSQDQGNSYEQYF
TRBJ1-1 13 TRBV27 CASSPGGSTEAFF
TRBJ2-1 16 TRBV7-6 CGSSLNSGRTYNEQFF
TRBJ1-2 15 TRBV20-1 CSARDPGDGSYGYTF
TRBJ1-1 12 TRBV19 CASSIGAGEAFF
TRBJ2-1 13 TRBV11-2 CASSLVYVNEQFF
TRBJ2-5 14 TRBV6-6 CASSYPDRQETQYF
TRBJ2-3 13 TRBV3-1 CASSQDPADTQYF
TRBJ2-1 14 TRBV20-1 CSARLAGGYNEQFF
TRBJ2-5 13 TRBV29-1 CSVPRGGRETQYF